The 4 T cell receptor beta chains below were found in one sample sequenced in a study of blood T cell repertoires in COVID-19. Generated by immunoSEQ multiplex PCR, the TCRdb table keeps only in-frame clones and is missing some. Here the sample spans over 600,000 clones, about nine tenths being singletons. The sequenced sample was peripheral blood. The receptors shown here come from a woman aged 18-29 years with acute or convalescent COVID-19.

The chain recombines TRBV10-3 with TRBJ1-1, with D maybe TRBD1 (6 bases). Germline CDR1 reads ENHRY; CDR2 reads SYGVKD. The ends were cut back, 0 bases at V and 3 bases at J, with 11 bases in the middle. This CDR3 is built from 15 residues. The CDR3 is CAISESTSGDTEAFF. The CDR3 DNA reads as TGTGCCATCAGTGAGTCGACTTCAGGGGACACTGAAGCTTTCTTT.

Remarks on this clone: The same CDR3 is also encoded by other DNA sequences in this sample. The genes are TRBV12-3 or TRBV12-4 and TRBJ2-7; D gene ambiguous. The CDR3 has 12 amino acids. Trimming removed 5 bases at V and 0 bases at J, with 5 bases between. CDR3 nucleotide sequence: TGTGCCAGCAGTCCTAGCTCCTACGAGCAGTACTTC. This encodes CASSPSSYEQYF.

The chain couples TRBV28 to TRBJ2-5; 8 bases agree with TRBD2. The CDR3 contains 15 residues. V was clipped by 0 bases and J by 3 bases; unmatched bases: 3. The germline V gene encodes CDR1 MDHEN and CDR2 SYDVKM. CDR3 DNA: TGTGCCAGCAGTTTATGGGGCGGGGGGAAAGAGACCCAGTACTTC. This gives the protein CASSLWGGGKETQYF.

The chain uses TRBV6-2 or TRBV6-3 and TRBJ1-1; D remains unclear. The CDR3 is made up of 14 amino acids. V lost 4 bases and J 6 bases, leaving 15 bases between the germline ends. The germline CDR1 and CDR2 sequences are MNHEY and SVGEGT. CDR3 sequence: CASSFSPREAEAFF. The CDR3 DNA reads TGTGCCAGCAGTTTCTCTCCACGGGAGGCTGAAGCTTTCTTT.